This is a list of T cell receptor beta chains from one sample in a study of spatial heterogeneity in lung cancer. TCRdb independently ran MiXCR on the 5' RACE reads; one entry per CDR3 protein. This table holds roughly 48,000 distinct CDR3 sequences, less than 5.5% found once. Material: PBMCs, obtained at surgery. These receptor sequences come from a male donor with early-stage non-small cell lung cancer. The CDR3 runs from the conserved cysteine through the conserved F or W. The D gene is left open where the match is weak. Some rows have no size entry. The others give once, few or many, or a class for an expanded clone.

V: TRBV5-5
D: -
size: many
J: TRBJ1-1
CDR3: CASSLTRLEDTEAFF
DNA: TGTGCCAGCAGCTTGACGAGGTTAGAGGACACTGAAGCTTTCTTT

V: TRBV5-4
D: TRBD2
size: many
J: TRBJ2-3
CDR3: CASSLKAGGGVDTQYF
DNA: TGTGCCAGCAGCTTGAAGGCGGGAGGAGGAGTGGATACGCAGTATTTT

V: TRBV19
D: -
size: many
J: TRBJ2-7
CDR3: CASSGRAGRGSEQYF
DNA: TGTGCCAGTAGTGGACGGGCAGGTCGTGGGTCCGAGCAGTACTTC

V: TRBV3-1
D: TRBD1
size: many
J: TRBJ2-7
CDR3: CASSHFDRGLGYEQYF
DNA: TGTGCCAGCAGCCATTTCGACAGGGGATTAGGGTACGAGCAGTACTTC

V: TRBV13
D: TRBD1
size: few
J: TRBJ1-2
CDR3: CASSLEGTVYTF
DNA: TGTGCCAGCAGCTTAGAAGGGACAGTCTACACCTTC

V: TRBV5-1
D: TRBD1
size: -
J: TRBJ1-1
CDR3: CACRDRGRGITEAFF
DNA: TGCGCCTGCAGGGACAGGGGGCGCGGGATTACTGAAGCTTTCTTT

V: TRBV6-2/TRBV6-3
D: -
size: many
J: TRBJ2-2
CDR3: CASTLGGGTGELFF
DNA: TGTGCCAGCACCCTCGGTGGTGGTACGGGGGAGCTGTTTTTT

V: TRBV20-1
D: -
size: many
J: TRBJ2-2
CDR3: CSASPDTGELFF
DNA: TGCAGTGCTAGTCCAGATACCGGGGAGCTGTTTTTT

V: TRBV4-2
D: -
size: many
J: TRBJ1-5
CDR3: CASSQGGRNQPQHF
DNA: TGTGCCAGCAGCCAAGGGGGGCGCAATCAGCCCCAGCATTTT

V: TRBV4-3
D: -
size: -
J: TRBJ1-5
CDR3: CASSQDQIGGQPQHF
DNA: TGCGCCAGCAGCCAAGATCAAATCGGCGGCCAGCCCCAGCATTTT

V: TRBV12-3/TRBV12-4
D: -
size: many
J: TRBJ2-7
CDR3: CASSLSDRPYEQYF
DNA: TGTGCCAGCAGTTTATCGGACCGACCCTACGAGCAGTACTTC

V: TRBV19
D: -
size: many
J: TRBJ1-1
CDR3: CASSPGRQNTEAFF
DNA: TGTGCCAGTAGCCCCGGACGCCAGAACACTGAAGCTTTCTTT

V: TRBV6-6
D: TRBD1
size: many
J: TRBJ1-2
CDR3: CASRIQGARGYTF
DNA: TGTGCCAGCAGAATTCAGGGGGCGCGAGGCTACACCTTC

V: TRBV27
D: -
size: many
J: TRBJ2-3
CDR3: CASSLYLGSSTDTQYF
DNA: TGTGCCAGCAGTTTATACTTGGGCAGTAGCACAGATACGCAGTATTTT

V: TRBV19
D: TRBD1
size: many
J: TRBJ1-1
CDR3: CASSHRGTGFGAFF
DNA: TGTGCCAGTAGTCACCGAGGGACAGGGTTTGGAGCTTTCTTT

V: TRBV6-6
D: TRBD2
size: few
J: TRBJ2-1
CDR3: CASSHATTSGRGGEQFF
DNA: TGTGCCAGCAGCCACGCAACGACTAGCGGGAGGGGTGGTGAGCAGTTCTTC

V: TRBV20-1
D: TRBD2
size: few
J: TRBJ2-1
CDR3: CSAGDYRKNEQFF
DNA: TGCAGTGCGGGGGACTACCGGAAGAATGAGCAGTTCTTC

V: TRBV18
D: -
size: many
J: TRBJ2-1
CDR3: CASSPRSEQFF
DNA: TGTGCCAGCTCACCACGCTCTGAGCAGTTCTTC

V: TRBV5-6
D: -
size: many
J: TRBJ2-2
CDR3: CASSPPGLPNTGELFF
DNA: TGTGCCAGCAGCCCGCCGGGGCTGCCGAACACCGGGGAGCTGTTTTTT

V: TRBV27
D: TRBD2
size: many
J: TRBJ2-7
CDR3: CASRKLAGGAVGSWQYF
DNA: TGTGCCAGCAGGAAACTAGCGGGAGGCGCGGTTGGGTCGTGGCAGTACTTC

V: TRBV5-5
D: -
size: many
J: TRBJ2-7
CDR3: CASSHDTHGQYF
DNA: TGTGCCAGCAGCCACGACACCCACGGGCAGTACTTC

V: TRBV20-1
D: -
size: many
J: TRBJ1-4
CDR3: CSARDSGPRGRKELFF
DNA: TGCAGTGCTAGAGATTCCGGACCCAGGGGAAGAAAGGAACTGTTTTTT

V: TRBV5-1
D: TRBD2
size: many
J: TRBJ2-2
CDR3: CASSGGLAGSNTGELFF
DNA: TGCGCCAGCAGCGGGGGACTAGCGGGCTCGAACACCGGGGAGCTGTTTTTT

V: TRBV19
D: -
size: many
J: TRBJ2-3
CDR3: CASSITGLATDTQYF
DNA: TGTGCCAGTAGTATTACAGGGCTAGCCACAGATACGCAGTATTTT

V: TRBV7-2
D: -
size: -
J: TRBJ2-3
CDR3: CASSPDSLGTDTQYF
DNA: TGTGCCAGCAGCCCAGACAGCCTAGGCACAGATACGCAGTATTTT

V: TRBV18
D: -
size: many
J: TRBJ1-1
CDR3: CASSPVEYTEAFF
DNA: TGTGCCAGCTCACCTGTTGAGTACACTGAAGCTTTCTTT

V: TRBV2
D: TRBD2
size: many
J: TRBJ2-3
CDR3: CASSSGTSGSPDTQYF
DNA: TGTGCCAGCAGTTCCGGGACTAGCGGGAGCCCAGATACGCAGTATTTT

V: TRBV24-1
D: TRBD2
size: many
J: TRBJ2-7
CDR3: CATPWTSGTITYEQYF
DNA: TGTGCCACTCCTTGGACTAGCGGGACCATTACTTACGAGCAGTACTTC

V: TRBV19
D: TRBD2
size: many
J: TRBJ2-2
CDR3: CASLAANTGELFF
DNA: TGTGCCAGTCTAGCGGCAAACACCGGGGAGCTGTTTTTT

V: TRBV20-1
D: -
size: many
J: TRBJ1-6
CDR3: CSATSSANSPLHF
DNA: TGCAGTGCTACCTCATCCGCGAACTCACCCCTCCACTTT

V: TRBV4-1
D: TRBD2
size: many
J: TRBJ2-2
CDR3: CASSQEASGRPNTGELFF
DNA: TGCGCCAGCAGCCAAGAGGCTAGCGGGAGGCCGAACACCGGGGAGCTGTTTTTT

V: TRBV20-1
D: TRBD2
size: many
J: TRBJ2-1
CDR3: CSAAREGRSYNEQFF
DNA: TGCAGTGCAGCCCGGGAGGGAAGGTCCTACAATGAGCAGTTCTTC

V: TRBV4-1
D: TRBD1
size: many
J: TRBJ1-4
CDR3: CASSQEMGWGQLNEKLFF
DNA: TGCGCCAGCAGCCAAGAGATGGGCTGGGGACAGCTTAATGAAAAACTGTTTTTT

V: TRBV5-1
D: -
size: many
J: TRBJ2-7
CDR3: CASSLETSYEQYF
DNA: TGCGCCAGCAGCTTGGAGACTTCCTACGAGCAGTACTTC

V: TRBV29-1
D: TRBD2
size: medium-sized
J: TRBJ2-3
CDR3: CSVDSSGARLAGTQYF
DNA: TGCAGCGTTGATTCCAGCGGGGCCCGATTGGCAGGTACGCAGTATTTT

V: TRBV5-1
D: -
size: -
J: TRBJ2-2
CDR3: CASRLTGNTGELFF
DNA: TGCGCCAGCAGGCTGACAGGGAACACCGGGGAGCTGTTTTTT

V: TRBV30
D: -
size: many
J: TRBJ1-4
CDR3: CAWRILNSATNEKLFF
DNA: TGTGCCTGGAGGATCTTAAACAGCGCAACTAATGAAAAACTGTTTTTT

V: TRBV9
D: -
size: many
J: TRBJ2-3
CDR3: CASSVTLVQGDTQYF
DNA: TGTGCCAGCAGCGTAACCCTCGTGCAGGGGGATACGCAGTATTTT

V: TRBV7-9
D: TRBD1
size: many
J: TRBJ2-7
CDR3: CASSPRDRGSEAEQYF
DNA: TGTGCCAGCAGCCCTCGGGACAGGGGAAGTGAGGCCGAGCAGTACTTC

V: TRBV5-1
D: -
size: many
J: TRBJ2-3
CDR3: CASSLEGHPTDTQYF
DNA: TGCGCCAGCAGCTTGGAGGGACACCCCACAGATACGCAGTATTTT

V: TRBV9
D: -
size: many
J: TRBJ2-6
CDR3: CASTPQGSGANVLTF
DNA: TGTGCCAGCACCCCGCAGGGTTCTGGGGCCAACGTCCTGACTTTC

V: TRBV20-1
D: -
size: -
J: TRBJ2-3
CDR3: CSARAGTQGGTDTQYF
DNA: TGCAGTGCTAGGGCCGGGACCCAGGGAGGCACAGATACGCAGTATTTT

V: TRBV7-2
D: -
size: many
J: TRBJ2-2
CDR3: CASSSPILGGAGELFF
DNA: TGTGCCAGCAGCTCGCCGATTTTAGGGGGTGCCGGGGAGCTGTTTTTT

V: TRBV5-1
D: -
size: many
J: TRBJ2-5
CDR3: CASSPHGETQYF
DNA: TGCGCCAGCAGCCCACACGGGGAGACCCAGTACTTC

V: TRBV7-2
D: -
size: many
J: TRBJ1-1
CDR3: CASSLAAGRGNTEAFF
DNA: TGTGCCAGCAGCTTAGCGGCGGGCAGGGGGAACACTGAAGCTTTCTTT

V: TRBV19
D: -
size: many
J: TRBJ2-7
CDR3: CARISYEQYF
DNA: TGTGCCAGGATTAGCTACGAGCAGTACTTC

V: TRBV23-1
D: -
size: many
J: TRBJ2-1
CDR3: CASSQPPPSQEFF
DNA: TGCGCCAGCAGTCAGCCACCGCCAAGCCAAGAGTTCTTC

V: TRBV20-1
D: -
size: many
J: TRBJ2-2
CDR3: CSATRVRTGELFF
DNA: TGCAGTGCTACCAGGGTTCGGACCGGGGAGCTGTTTTTT

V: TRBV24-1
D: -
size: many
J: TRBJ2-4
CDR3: CATSDSIGGAKNIQYF
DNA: TGTGCCACCAGTGACTCGATTGGGGGGGCCAAAAACATTCAGTACTTC

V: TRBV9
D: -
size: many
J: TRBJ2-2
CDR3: CASSVDQGRTGELFF
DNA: TGTGCCAGCAGCGTAGATCAGGGGCGAACCGGGGAGCTGTTTTTT

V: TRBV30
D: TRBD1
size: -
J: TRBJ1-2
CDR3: CVWSQISTGSGYTF
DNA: TGTGTCTGGAGTCAAATCTCGACAGGGTCTGGCTACACCTTC

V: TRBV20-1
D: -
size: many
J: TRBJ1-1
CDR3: CSARGGNTEAFF
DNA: TGCAGTGCCAGAGGGGGGAACACTGAAGCTTTCTTT

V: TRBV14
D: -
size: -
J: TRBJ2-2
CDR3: CASSWAGTGELFF
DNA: TGTGCCAGCAGTTGGGCCGGCACCGGGGAGCTGTTTTTT